Here is one T cell receptor (beta chain) with its context. The data were produced by immunoSEQ multiplex PCR, yet TCRdb's version contains in-frame clones alone and is incomplete. There are some 320,000 clones in the sample; roughly nine tenths occur only once, and around 2.6% lies in the top ten. V was pared by 4 bases and J by 5 bases, with 17 bases between. The CDR3 covers 15 residues. CDR1 and CDR2 (germline): SGHTA, FQGNSA. Participants came from about 23 US areas, aged roughly 18 to 100 years. These data belong to a study of blood T cell repertoires in COVID-19. Study details: PBMCs, B-cell-depleted T cells, or T cells provided the cDNA or gDNA that made up the material.

The chain uses TRBV7-2 and TRBJ1-2, with TRBD1 as a possible D gene (5 bases). The specimen was PBMCs or T cells enriched from blood (not recorded which). This sequence originates from a man aged 60 to 75 who had recovered from COVID-19. The chain's CDR3 is CASSWTQRGAYGYTF. The CDR3 DNA reads TGTGCCAGCAGCTGGACCCAAAGGGGCGCTTATGGCTACACCTTC.